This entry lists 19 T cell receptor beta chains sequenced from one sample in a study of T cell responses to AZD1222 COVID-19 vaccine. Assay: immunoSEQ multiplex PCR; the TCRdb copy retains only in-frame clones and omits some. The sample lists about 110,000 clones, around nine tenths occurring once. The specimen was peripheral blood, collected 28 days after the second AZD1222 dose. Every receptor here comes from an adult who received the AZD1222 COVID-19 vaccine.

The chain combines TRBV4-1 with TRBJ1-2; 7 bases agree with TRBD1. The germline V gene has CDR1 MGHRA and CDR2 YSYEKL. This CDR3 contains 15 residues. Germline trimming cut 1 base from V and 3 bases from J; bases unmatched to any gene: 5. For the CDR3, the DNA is TGCGCCAGCAGCCAAGCAGGGGGAAGAGACTATGGCTACACCTTC. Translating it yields CASSQAGGRDYGYTF.

CDR3 region: CASEDREKDTQYF. The DNA of the CDR3 is TGTGCCAGCGAGGACAGGGAGAAGGATACGCAGTATTTT. The chain employs TRBV28 and TRBJ2-3; 8 bases fit TRBD1. From germline, CDR1 is MDHEN and CDR2 SYDVKM. V gave up 8 bases and J gave up 6 bases; unmatched junction bases: 7. There are 13 residues in the CDR3.

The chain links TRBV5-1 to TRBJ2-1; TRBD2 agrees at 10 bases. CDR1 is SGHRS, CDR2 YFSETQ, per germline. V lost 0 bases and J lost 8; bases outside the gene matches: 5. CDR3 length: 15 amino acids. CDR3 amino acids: CASSLVLAGVDEQFF. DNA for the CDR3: TGCGCCAGCAGCTTGGTGCTAGCGGGAGTAGATGAGCAGTTCTTC.

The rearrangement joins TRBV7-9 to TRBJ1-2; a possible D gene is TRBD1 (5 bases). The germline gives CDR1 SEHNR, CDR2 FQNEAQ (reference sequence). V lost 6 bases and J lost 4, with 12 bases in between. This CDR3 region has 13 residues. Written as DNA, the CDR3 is TGTGCCAGCAGTGAAGGGGAGAGCTATGGCTACACCTTC. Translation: CASSEGESYGYTF.

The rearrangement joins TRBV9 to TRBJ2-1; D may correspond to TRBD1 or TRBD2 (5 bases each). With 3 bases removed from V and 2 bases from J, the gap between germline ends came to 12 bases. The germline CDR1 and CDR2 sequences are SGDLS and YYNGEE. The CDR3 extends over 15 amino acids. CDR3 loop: CASSEGTETYNEQFF. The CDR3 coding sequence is TGTGCCAGCAGCGAAGGGACGGAAACCTACAATGAGCAGTTCTTC.

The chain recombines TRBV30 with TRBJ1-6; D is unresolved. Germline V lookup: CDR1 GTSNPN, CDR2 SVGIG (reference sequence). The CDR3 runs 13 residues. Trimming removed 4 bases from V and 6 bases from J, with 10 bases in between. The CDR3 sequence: CAWTESTNSPLHF. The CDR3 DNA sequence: TGTGCCTGGACGGAGTCAACTAATTCACCCCTCCACTTT.

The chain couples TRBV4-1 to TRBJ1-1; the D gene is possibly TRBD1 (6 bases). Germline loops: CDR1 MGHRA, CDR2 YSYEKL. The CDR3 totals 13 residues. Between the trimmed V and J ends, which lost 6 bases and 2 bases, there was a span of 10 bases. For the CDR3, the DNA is TGCGCCAGCAGACCGGACAGAAACACTGAAGCTTTCTTT. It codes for CASRPDRNTEAFF.

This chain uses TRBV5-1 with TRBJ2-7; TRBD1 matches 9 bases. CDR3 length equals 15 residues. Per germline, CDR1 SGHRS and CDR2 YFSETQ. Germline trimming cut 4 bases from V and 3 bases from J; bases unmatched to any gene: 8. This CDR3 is CASSVPGQGLYEQYF. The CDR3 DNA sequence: TGCGCCAGCAGCGTCCCGGGACAGGGTCTCTACGAGCAGTACTTC.

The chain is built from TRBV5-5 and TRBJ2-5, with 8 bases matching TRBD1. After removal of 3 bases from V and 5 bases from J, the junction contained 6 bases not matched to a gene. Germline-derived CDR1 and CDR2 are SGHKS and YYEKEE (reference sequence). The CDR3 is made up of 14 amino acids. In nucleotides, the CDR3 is TGTGCCAGCAGCTCTCAGGGGGCTCTGGAGACCCAGTACTTC. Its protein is CASSSQGALETQYF.

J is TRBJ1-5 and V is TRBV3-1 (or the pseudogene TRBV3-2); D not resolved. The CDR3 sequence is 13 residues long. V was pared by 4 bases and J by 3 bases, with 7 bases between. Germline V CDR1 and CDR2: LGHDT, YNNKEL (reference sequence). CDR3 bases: TGTGCCAGCAGCCCAAACCTCAATCAGCCCCAGCATTTT. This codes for CASSPNLNQPQHF.

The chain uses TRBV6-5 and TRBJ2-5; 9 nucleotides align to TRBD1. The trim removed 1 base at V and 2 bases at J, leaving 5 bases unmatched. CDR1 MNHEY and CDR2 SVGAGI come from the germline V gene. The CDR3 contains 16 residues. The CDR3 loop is CASSYWDRVEQETQYF. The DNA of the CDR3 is TGTGCCAGCAGTTACTGGGACAGGGTCGAGCAAGAGACCCAGTACTTC.

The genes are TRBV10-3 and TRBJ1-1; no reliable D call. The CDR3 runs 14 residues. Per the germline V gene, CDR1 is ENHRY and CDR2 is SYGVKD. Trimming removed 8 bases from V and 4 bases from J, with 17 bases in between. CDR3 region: CAIESEGIVTEAFF. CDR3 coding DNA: TGTGCCATCGAGTCGGAGGGTATTGTCACTGAAGCTTTCTTT.

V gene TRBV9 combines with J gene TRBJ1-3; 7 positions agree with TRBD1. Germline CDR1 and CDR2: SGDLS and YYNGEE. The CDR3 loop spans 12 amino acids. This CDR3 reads CVDRVVLNTIYF. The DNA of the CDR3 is TGTGTCGACAGGGTGGTTTTAAACACCATATATTTT.

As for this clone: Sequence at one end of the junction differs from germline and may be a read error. The CDR3 DNA sequence: TGTGCCAGCAGTGACCGACCGACTGGCTACGCCTTC. This translates into CASSDRPTGYAF. The chain is built from TRBV28 and TRBJ1-2; D unresolved. The germline V gene encodes CDR1 MDHEN and CDR2 SYDVKM. The CDR3 consists of 12 residues.

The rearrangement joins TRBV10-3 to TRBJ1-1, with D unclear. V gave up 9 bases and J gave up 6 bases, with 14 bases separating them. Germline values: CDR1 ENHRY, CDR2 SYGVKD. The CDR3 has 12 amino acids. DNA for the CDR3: TGTGCCATTCGTTCGGGTTCGGCTGAAGCTTTCTTT. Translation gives CAIRSGSAEAFF.

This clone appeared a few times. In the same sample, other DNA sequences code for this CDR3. The CDR3 loop reads CASSSRQGANTGELFF. The CDR3 coding sequence is TGCGCCAGCAGCTCCAGACAGGGGGCGAACACCGGGGAGCTGTTTTTT. The chain combines TRBV5-1 with TRBJ2-2; 9 nucleotides agree with TRBD1. CDR3 size: 16 residues. Germline CDR1 and CDR2: SGHRS and YFSETQ. Germline trimming cut 3 bases from V and 0 bases from J; bases unmatched to any gene: 3.

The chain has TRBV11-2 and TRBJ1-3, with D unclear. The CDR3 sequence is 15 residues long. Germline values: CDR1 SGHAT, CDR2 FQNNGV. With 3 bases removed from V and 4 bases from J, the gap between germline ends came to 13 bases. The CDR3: CASSFENGFGNTIYF. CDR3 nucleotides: TGTGCCAGCAGCTTCGAGAACGGATTCGGAAACACCATATATTTT. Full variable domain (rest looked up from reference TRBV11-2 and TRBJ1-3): EAGVAQSPRYKIIEKRQSVAFWCNPISGHATLYWYQQILGQGPKLLIQFQNNGVVDDSQLPKDRFSAERLKGVDSTLKIQPAKLEDSAVYLCASSFENGFGNTIYFGEGSWLTVV.

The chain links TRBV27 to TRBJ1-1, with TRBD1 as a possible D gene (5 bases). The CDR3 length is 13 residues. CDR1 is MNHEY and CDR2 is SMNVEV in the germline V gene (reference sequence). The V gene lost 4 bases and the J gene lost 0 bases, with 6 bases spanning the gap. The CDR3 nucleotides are TGTGCCAGCAGTTCGACAGTGAACACTGAAGCTTTCTTT. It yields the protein CASSSTVNTEAFF.

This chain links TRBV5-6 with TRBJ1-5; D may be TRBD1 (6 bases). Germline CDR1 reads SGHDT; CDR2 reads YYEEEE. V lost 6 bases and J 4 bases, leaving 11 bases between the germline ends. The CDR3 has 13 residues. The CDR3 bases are TGTGCCAGCAAATTACAGGGTAATCAGCCCCAGCATTTT. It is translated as CASKLQGNQPQHF.